These 24 T cell receptor beta chains were all obtained from the same sample, sequenced in a study of shared clonotypes between healthy human individuals. Measured with immunoSEQ multiplex PCR; TCRdb has only the in-frame clones, and not every one. The sample lists 950,000 to 1,200,000 clones; approximately 75% were seen once. The sample was memory CD4+ T cells from PBMCs. Sample subset: CD45RA-negative fraction. All receptors derive from a man aged 18 to 30 in good health. Some clones in this sample may be carry-over from other donors' samples.

The V call is TRBV5-5, the J call TRBJ2-1; the match to TRBD2 covers 8 bases. Germline CDR1 is SGHKS and CDR2 is YYEKEE (reference sequence). The ends lost 2 bases at V and 8 bases at J; junction bases unmatched: 6. The CDR3 loop spans 14 amino acids. CDR3 protein: CASSFSGGGYEQFF. The CDR3 nucleotides are TGTGCCAGCAGCTTCAGCGGGGGAGGCTATGAGCAGTTCTTC. The full variable domain, its missing parts supplied by reference TRBV5-5 and TRBJ2-1, is DAGVTQSPTHLIKTRGQQVTLRCSPISGHKSVSWYQQVLGQGPQFIFQYYEKEERGRGNFPDRFSARQFPNYSSELNVNALLLGDSALYLCASSFSGGGYEQFFGPGTRLTVL.

V usage is TRBV16 and J usage is TRBJ1-5; TRBD1 is a possible D gene (5 bases). Trimming cost V 5 bases and J 4 bases, with 9 bases left between them. Germline V gene lookup returns CDR1 KGHSY and CDR2 FQNENV. The CDR3 runs to 13 residues. CDR3 nucleotide sequence: TGTGCCAGCAGCGGGACGTTGAATCAGCCCCAGCATTTT. The encoded protein is CASSGTLNQPQHF.

The chain has TRBV28 and TRBJ1-1; no firm D call. Germline V lookup: CDR1 MDHEN, CDR2 SYDVKM. The CDR3 extends over 15 amino acids. The V end was cut by 3 bases, the J end by 0 bases, with 11 bases between. CDR3 loop: CASSLEQTMNTEAFF. In DNA, the CDR3 is TGTGCCAGCAGTTTGGAGCAGACGATGAACACTGAAGCTTTCTTT.

The rearrangement joins TRBV6-1 to TRBJ1-5; possible D gene TRBD1, 6 bases. CDR3 size: 15 residues. Trimming left V 5 bases short and J 4 bases short, with 15 bases between. The germline V gene encodes CDR1 MNHNS and CDR2 SASEGT. CDR3 sequence reads: CASSSPGTKNQPQHF. For the CDR3, the DNA is TGTGCCAGCAGTTCCCCCGGGACAAAGAATCAGCCCCAGCATTTT.

The gene calls are TRBV19 and TRBJ1-1, with TRBD1 identical over 7 bases. CDR3 size: 13 residues. V lost 6 bases and J lost 6; bases outside the gene matches: 7. Germline CDR1 is LNHDA and CDR2 is SQIVND (reference sequence). The CDR3 reads CASSTTGLAEAFF. The CDR3 bases are TGTGCCAGTAGCACGACAGGGCTGGCTGAAGCTTTCTTT.

J is TRBJ2-1 and V is TRBV18; the D is unclear. CDR3 length equals 14 residues. The V end was cut by 3 bases, the J end by 4 bases, with 10 bases between. Germline V gene sequence: CDR1 KGHSH, CDR2 LQKENI. CDR3 amino acids: CASSPTASYNEQFF. The CDR3 DNA is TGTGCCAGCTCACCGACTGCCTCTTACAATGAGCAGTTCTTC. Using reference TRBV18 and TRBJ2-1 for the parts outside the CDR3, the full variable domain is NAGVMQNPRHLVRRRGQEARLRCSPMKGHSHVYWYRQLPEEGLKFMVYLQKENIIDESGMPKERFSAEFPKEGPSILRIQQVVRGDSAAYFCASSPTASYNEQFFGPGTRLTVL.

There are a few counts of this clone. The rearrangement joins TRBV4-2 to TRBJ2-3; D is unclear. This CDR3 contains 15 residues. The ends were cut back, 5 bases at V and 2 bases at J, with 14 bases in the middle. Germline loops: CDR1 LGHNA, CDR2 YNFKEQ. The CDR3 reads CASSSAEADTDTQYF. DNA for the CDR3: TGTGCCAGCAGCTCAGCCGAGGCGGACACAGATACGCAGTATTTT.

The chain uses TRBV28 and TRBJ1-1; D gene uncertain. The CDR3 consists of 13 residues. V lost 2 bases, J lost 11 bases, and 15 bases lay in between. The germline V gene has CDR1 MDHEN and CDR2 SYDVKM. CDR3 sequence reads: CASSLGTRLQAFF. DNA of the CDR3: TGTGCCAGCAGTTTAGGAACCCGACTCCAGGCTTTCTTT.

The gene calls are TRBV19 and TRBJ2-6, with D uncertain. Germline values: CDR1 LNHDA, CDR2 SQIVND (reference sequence). The V and J ends lost 1 base and 4 bases respectively, with 5 bases between them. The CDR3 is 14 residues long. This chain's CDR3 is CASSIVVGANVLTF. The CDR3 nucleotides are TGTGCCAGTAGTATAGTGGTGGGGGCCAACGTCCTGACTTTC. Together with reference TRBV19 and TRBJ2-6, the CDR3 gives the full variable domain: DGGITQSPKYLFRKEGQNVTLSCEQNLNHDAMYWYRQDPGQGLRLIYYSQIVNDFQKGDIAEGYSVSREKKESFPLTVTSAQKNPTAFYLCASSIVVGANVLTFGAGSRLTVL.

The J gene is TRBJ2-7, the V gene TRBV30, with a tentative D call TRBD2 (6 bases). Germline V CDR1 and CDR2: GTSNPN, SVGIG (reference sequence). V was pared by 1 base and J by 9 bases, with 22 bases between. CDR3 length equals 15 residues. This CDR3 is CAWSGKKGLQTWQYF. The CDR3 DNA is TGTGCCTGGAGTGGGAAGAAGGGACTCCAAACCTGGCAGTACTTC.

The gene calls are TRBV28 and TRBJ2-2; maybe TRBD2 (6 bases). This CDR3 spans 17 amino acids. Germline values: CDR1 MDHEN, CDR2 SYDVKM. V was clipped by 4 bases and J by 5 bases, with 20 bases between them. CDR3 in amino acids: CASSSHGTLRGTGELFF. CDR3 bases: TGTGCCAGCAGTTCCCACGGGACTCTTAGAGGGACCGGGGAGCTGTTTTTT.

This sequence joins TRBV27 and TRBJ2-7; tentative D call: TRBD1 (6 bases). The V end lost 2 bases, the J end lost 2 bases, and 13 bases lay between the germline ends. Germline V lookup: CDR1 MNHEY, CDR2 SMNVEV (reference sequence). There are 15 residues in the CDR3. In nucleotides, the CDR3 is TGTGCCAGCAGTTTACGTCCAGGGGCGACCTACGAGCAGTACTTC. It is translated as CASSLRPGATYEQYF.

The CDR3 DNA reads TGTGCCAGCAGCTTTTACACATCCCGAAACACTGAAGCTTTCTTT. Encoded protein: CASSFYTSRNTEAFF. The genes are TRBV7-9 and TRBJ1-1; D is undetermined. V was trimmed by 3 bases and J by 2 bases, leaving 13 bases between them. The CDR3 has 15 amino acids. CDR1 and CDR2 (germline): SEHNR, FQNEAQ (reference sequence).

In its sample, this clone was seen once. The V gene is TRBV18, the J gene TRBJ1-1, with D tentatively TRBD1 (5 bases). CDR1 and CDR2 from the germline V gene are KGHSH and LQKENI. The germline V and J ends were trimmed by 5 bases and 7 bases, with 11 bases remaining between them. This CDR3 has 12 residues. DNA for the CDR3: TGTGCCAGCTCAGAGGGGAGGGGTGAAGCTTTCTTT. This gives the protein CASSEGRGEAFF.

This chain connects TRBV5-6 to TRBJ1-6; D is undetermined. V lost 4 bases and J 6 bases, leaving 11 bases between the germline ends. Germline CDR1 SGHDT, CDR2 YYEEEE. The CDR3 has 14 residues. CDR3 sequence: CASSLRTINSPLHF. CDR3 in DNA: TGTGCCAGCAGCCTAAGGACGATTAATTCACCCCTCCACTTT.

This clone was seen a handful of times. J is TRBJ2-3 and V is TRBV28; 7 nucleotides align to TRBD2. The CDR3 is 12 residues long. Germline trimming cut 3 bases from V and 14 bases from J; bases unmatched to any gene: 8. CDR1 and CDR2 from the germline V gene are MDHEN and SYDVKM. The CDR3 DNA sequence: TGTGCCAGCAGTTTCGGTAGCGGGTTTTTGTATTTT. It encodes CASSFGSGFLYF. Variable domain in full (rest from reference TRBV28 and TRBJ2-3): DVKVTQSSRYLVKRTGEKVFLECVQDMDHENMFWYRQDPGLGLRLIYFSYDVKMKEKGDIPEGYSVSREKKERFSLILESASTNQTSMYLCASSFGSGFLYFGPGTRLTVL.

The V and J genes are TRBV7-3 and TRBJ2-7; D remains ambiguous. The CDR3 extends over 14 amino acids. V lost 2 bases and J 6 bases, leaving 14 bases between the germline ends. Germline assignment: CDR1 SGHTA and CDR2 FQGTGA. The chain's CDR3 is CASSLDGRSVEQYF. In DNA form, the CDR3 reads TGTGCCAGCAGCTTAGATGGAAGGTCCGTCGAGCAGTACTTC. Full variable domain (missing parts from reference TRBV7-3 and TRBJ2-7): GAGVSQTPSNKVTEKGKYVELRCDPISGHTALYWYRQSLGQGPEFLIYFQGTGAADDSGLPNDRFFAVRPEGSVSTLKIQRTERGDSAVYLCASSLDGRSVEQYFGPGTRLTVT.

V and J are TRBV27 and TRBJ1-1; possible D gene TRBD1, 5 bases. The CDR3 is 15 amino acids. Between the trimmed V and J ends, which lost 6 bases and 3 bases, there was a span of 17 bases. Germline CDR1 and CDR2: MNHEY and SMNVEV (reference sequence). Here the CDR3 DNA reads TGTGCCAGCAGCTTAACGGGGCATCGGGACACTGAAGCTTTCTTT. Translated, it gives CASSLTGHRDTEAFF.

The rearrangement links TRBV30 to TRBJ2-1, with 11 bases lining up with TRBD2. Germline V gene data show CDR1 as GTSNPN and CDR2 as SVGIG (reference sequence). The CDR3 contains 14 residues. V lost 3 bases, J lost 10 bases, and 8 bases stayed unmatched. Here the CDR3 DNA reads TGTGCCTGGAGGCAACTAGCGGGAGAGTACGAGCAGTTCTTC. Translated: CAWRQLAGEYEQFF.

Here the CDR3 reads CASLHGKGRSEGEAFF. As DNA, the CDR3 is TGTGCCAGCCTTCACGGGAAGGGCCGTTCTGAAGGTGAAGCTTTCTTT. The chain employs TRBV5-4 and TRBJ1-1; no clear D. V gave up 7 bases and J gave up 7 bases, with 26 bases separating them. The germline CDR1 and CDR2 sequences are SGHNT and YYREEE (reference sequence). The CDR3 consists of 16 residues.

V is TRBV29-1 and J is TRBJ2-1, with 10 bases identical to TRBD1. The CDR3 sequence is 15 residues long. The ends lost 5 bases at V and 6 bases at J; junction bases unmatched: 10. The germline CDR1 and CDR2 sequences are SQVTM and ANQGSEA. The CDR3: CSVSGGTGARNEQFF. The DNA of the CDR3 is TGCAGCGTTTCGGGGGGGACAGGGGCTCGCAATGAGCAGTTCTTC.

Comment on this clone: The same CDR3 also results from other DNA sequences found in this sample. The chain combines TRBV14 with TRBJ2-2; no definite D call. Germline V gene lookup returns CDR1 SGHDN and CDR2 FVKESK. V was cut by 1 base and J by 5 bases, with 8 bases left in between. The CDR3 has 14 residues. CDR3 amino acids: CASSQGRGTGELFF. For the CDR3, the DNA is TGTGCCAGCAGCCAAGGGAGAGGAACCGGGGAGCTGTTTTTT.

This chain's CDR3 is CASSSRWSEQFF. The CDR3 nucleotides are TGTGCCAGCAGCTCGAGGTGGTCTGAGCAGTTCTTC. The gene calls are TRBV5-4 and TRBJ2-1; no reliable D call. Per germline, CDR1 SGHNT and CDR2 YYREEE (reference sequence). This CDR3 is 12 amino acids long. Trimming left V 3 bases short and J 9 bases short, with 10 bases between.

This chain links TRBV2 with TRBJ1-1, with a possible D match to TRBD1 (6 bases). V was cut by 5 bases and J by 0 bases, with 7 bases left in between. Germline values: CDR1 SNHLY, CDR2 FYNNEI. CDR3 length: 13 residues. CDR3 amino acids: CASSRGMNTEAFF. The DNA of the CDR3 is TGTGCCAGCAGTAGGGGGATGAACACTGAAGCTTTCTTT.